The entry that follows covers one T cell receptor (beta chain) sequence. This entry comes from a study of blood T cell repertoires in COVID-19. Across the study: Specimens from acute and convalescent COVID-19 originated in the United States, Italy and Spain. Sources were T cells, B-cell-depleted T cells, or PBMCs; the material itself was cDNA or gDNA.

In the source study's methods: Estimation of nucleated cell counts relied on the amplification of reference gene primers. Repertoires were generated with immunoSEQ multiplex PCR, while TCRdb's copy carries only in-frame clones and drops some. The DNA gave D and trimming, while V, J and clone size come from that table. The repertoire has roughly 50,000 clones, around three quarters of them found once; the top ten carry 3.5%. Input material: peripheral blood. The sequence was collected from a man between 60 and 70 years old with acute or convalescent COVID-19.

CDR3 residues: CAWRGGTGSTNEKLFF. CDR3 DNA sequence: TGTGCCTGGAGAGGGGGAACAGGGTCAACTAATGAAAAACTGTTTTTT. The chain is built from TRBV30 and TRBJ1-4, with D possibly TRBD1 on 6 matching bases. The CDR3 covers 16 residues. The V and J ends lost 3 bases and 0 bases respectively, with 14 bases between them. Germline V lookup: CDR1 GTSNPN, CDR2 SVGIG (reference sequence).